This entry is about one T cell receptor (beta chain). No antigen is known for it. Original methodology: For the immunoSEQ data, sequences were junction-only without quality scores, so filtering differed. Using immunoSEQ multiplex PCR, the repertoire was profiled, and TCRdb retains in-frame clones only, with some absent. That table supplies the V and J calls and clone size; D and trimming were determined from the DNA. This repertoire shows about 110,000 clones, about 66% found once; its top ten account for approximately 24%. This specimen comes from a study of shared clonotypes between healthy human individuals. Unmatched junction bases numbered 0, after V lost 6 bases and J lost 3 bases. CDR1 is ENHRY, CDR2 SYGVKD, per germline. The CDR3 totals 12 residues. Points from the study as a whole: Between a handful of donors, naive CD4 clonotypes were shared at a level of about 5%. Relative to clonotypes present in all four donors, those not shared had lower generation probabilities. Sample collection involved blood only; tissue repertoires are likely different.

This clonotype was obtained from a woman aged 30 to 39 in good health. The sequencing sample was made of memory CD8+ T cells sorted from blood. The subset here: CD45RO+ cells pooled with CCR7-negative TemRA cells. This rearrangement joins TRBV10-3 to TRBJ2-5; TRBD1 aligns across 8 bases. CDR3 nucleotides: TGTGCCATCAGGGACAGGGAAGAGACCCAGTACTTC. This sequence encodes CAIRDREETQYF.